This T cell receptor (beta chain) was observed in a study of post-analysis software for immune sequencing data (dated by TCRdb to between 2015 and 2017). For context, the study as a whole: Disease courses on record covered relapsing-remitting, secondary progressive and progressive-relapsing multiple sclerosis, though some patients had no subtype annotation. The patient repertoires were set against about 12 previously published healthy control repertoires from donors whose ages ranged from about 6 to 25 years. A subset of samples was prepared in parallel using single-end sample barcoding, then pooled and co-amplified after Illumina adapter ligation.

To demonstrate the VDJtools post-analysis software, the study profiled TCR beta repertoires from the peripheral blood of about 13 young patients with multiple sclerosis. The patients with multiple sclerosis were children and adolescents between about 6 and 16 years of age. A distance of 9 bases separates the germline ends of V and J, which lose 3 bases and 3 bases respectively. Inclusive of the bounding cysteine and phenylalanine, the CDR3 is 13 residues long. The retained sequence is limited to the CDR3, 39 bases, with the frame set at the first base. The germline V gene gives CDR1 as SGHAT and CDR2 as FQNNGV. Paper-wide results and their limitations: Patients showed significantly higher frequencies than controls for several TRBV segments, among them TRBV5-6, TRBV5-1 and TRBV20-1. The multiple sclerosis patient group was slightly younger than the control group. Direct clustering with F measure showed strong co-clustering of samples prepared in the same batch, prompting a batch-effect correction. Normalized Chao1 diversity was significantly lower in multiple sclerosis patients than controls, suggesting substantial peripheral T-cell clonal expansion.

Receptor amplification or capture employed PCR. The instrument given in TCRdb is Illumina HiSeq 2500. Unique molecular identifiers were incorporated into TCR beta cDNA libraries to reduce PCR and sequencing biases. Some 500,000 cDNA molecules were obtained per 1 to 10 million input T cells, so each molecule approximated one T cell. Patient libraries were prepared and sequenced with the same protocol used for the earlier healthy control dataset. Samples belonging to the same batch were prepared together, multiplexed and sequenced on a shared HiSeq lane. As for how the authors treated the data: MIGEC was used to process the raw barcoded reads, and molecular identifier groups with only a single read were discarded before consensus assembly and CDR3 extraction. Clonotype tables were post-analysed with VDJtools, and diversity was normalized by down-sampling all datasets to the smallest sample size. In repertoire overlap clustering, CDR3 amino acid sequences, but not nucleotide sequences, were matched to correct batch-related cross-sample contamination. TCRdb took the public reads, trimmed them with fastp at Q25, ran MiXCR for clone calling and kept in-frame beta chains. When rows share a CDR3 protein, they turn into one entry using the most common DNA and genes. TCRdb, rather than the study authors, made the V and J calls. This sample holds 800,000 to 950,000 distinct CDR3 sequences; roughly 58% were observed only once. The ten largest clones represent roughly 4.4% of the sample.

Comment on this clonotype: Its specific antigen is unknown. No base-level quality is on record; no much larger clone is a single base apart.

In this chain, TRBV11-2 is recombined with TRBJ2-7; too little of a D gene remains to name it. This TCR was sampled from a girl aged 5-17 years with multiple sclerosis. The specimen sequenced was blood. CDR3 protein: CASSLQSVYEQYF. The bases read TGTGCCAGCAGCTTGCAGTCAGTCTACGAGCAGTACTTC. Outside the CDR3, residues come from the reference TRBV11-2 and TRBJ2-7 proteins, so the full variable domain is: EAGVAQSPRYKIIEKRQSVAFWCNPISGHATLYWYQQILGQGPKLLIQFQNNGVVDDSQLPKDRFSAERLKGVDSTLKIQPAKLEDSAVYLCASSLQSVYEQYFGPGTRLTVT.